The 20 T cell receptor beta chains listed next were all sequenced from one sample in a study of molecular identifiers for immune sequencing clone quantification. One entry per CDR3 protein, called by TCRdb with MiXCR from the PCR reads. This table holds 62,000 or so distinct CDR3 sequences, about a sixth found once. Sequencing used naive CD8+ T cells from blood, with Jurkat cell RNA spiked in. Subset noted: FACS-sorted CD8+CD4-CCR7+CD45RA+ naive T cells. The source of these receptors is a human donor in good health. Some libraries in this study had Jurkat cell RNA spiked in.

The rearrangement joins TRBV5-4 to TRBJ2-2, with a tentative D call TRBD2 (6 bases). This CDR3 comprises 15 residues. Deletions cut 3 bases from V and 0 bases from J, with 9 bases between. Germline V gene data show CDR1 as SGHNT and CDR2 as YYREEE (reference sequence). The CDR3 reads CASSWRGANTGELFF. The CDR3 DNA follows: TGTGCCAGCAGCTGGCGGGGAGCGAACACCGGGGAGCTGTTTTTT.

This clonotype showed up many times. This rearrangement joins TRBV27 to TRBJ2-7; D is unresolved. Trimming removed 0 bases from V and 3 bases from J, with 6 bases in between. Germline V gene lookup returns CDR1 MNHEY and CDR2 SMNVEV (reference sequence). The CDR3 has 13 residues. The DNA for the CDR3 is TGTGCCAGCAGTTTATCGCCCAGCTACGAGCAGTACTTC. Amino acids: CASSLSPSYEQYF.

About this clonotype: Given a much more abundant clone one base away, this may be a read error. No DNA is shown, since the ends of the CDR3 on it are uncertain; the CDR3 is the one TCRdb lists. The chain is built from TRBV30 and TRBJ1-1; the DNA was not used to check the table's D call, TRBD1. 13 amino acids form the CDR3, both terminal residues included. Germline CDR1 is GTSNPN and CDR2 is SVGIG (reference sequence). The CDR3 loop is CAWGLGAHPEALF.

This clonotype has a handful of counts. The rearrangement joins TRBV7-6 to TRBJ2-7, with no clear D. Germline V gene lookup returns CDR1 SGHVS and CDR2 FNYEAQ. The V gene lost 5 bases and the J gene lost 3 bases, with 17 bases spanning the gap. This CDR3 spans 15 amino acids. The CDR3 protein is CASSPKHPFGYEQYF. The CDR3 coding sequence is TGTGCCAGCAGCCCCAAGCACCCATTCGGCTACGAGCAGTACTTC.

This clonotype was picked up many times. The gene calls are TRBV27 and TRBJ2-2, with no clear D. Germline V gene lookup returns CDR1 MNHEY and CDR2 SMNVEV (reference sequence). This CDR3 is 17 amino acids long. V was pared by 3 bases and J by 6 bases, with 20 bases between. CDR3 in DNA: TGTGCCAGCAGTTTTGAGGCAGGCCCAGCTGCGGCCGGGGAGCTGTTTTTT. Protein: CASSFEAGPAAAGELFF.

This clonotype was counted many times. The rearrangement uses TRBV28 and TRBJ2-5; 7 bases map to TRBD2. Germline V CDR1 and CDR2: MDHEN, SYDVKM. This CDR3 has 15 residues. The junction had 10 bases not matched to a gene; V was cut back by 4 bases and J by 5 bases. Here the CDR3 DNA reads TGTGCCAGCAGTTACTGGGGCGGGAGACAGGAGACCCAGTACTTC. Translating it yields CASSYWGGRQETQYF. Supplemented by reference TRBV28 and TRBJ2-5, the full variable domain reads DVKVTQSSRYLVKRTGEKVFLECVQDMDHENMFWYRQDPGLGLRLIYFSYDVKMKEKGDIPEGYSVSREKKERFSLILESASTNQTSMYLCASSYWGGRQETQYFGPGTRLLVL.

This clonotype was detected ten times or more. The V and J genes are TRBV6-5 and TRBJ1-5; possible D gene TRBD1, 6 bases. V gave up 0 bases and J gave up 0 bases, with 6 bases separating them. The CDR3 is made up of 15 amino acids. Germline CDR1 reads MNHEY; CDR2 reads SVGAGI. In DNA form, the CDR3 reads TGTGCCAGCAGTTACTCAGGGGGTAGCAATCAGCCCCAGCATTTT. This encodes CASSYSGGSNQPQHF.

This clonotype showed up many times. This chain joins TRBV10-3 and TRBJ2-1, with a possible D match to TRBD1 (6 bases). CDR1 and CDR2 (germline): ENHRY, SYGVKD. Trimming took off 0 bases at V and 7 bases at J, with 13 bases between the two ends. The CDR3 runs to 15 residues. The CDR3 nucleotides are TGTGCCATCAGTGAGTCGGTAGGGCAGGGGAATGAGCAGTTCTTC. Translating gives CAISESVGQGNEQFF.

This clonotype was counted many times. The chain has TRBV11-2 and TRBJ2-5, with D maybe TRBD2 (5 bases). Germline values: CDR1 SGHAT, CDR2 FQNNGV. V was pared by 0 bases and J by 7 bases, with 15 bases between. The CDR3 runs to 15 residues. The CDR3 region has the DNA TGTGCCAGCAGCTTAGAGGCCGGCTCCGGGATGACCCAGTACTTC. Its translation: CASSLEAGSGMTQYF.

With regard to this clonotype: This could be a read error, since a much larger clone is one nucleotide away. As the CDR3 is not closed by the conserved phenylalanine or tryptophan, this likely results from a read error. The CDR3 spells CASSTGQGGTDTQYV. CDR3 nucleotides: TGTGCCAGCAGCACCGGACAGGGGGGCACAGATACGCAGTATGTT. The rearrangement uses TRBV13 and TRBJ2-3; 10 bases align to TRBD1. The J segment lost 1 base and the V segment lost 5 bases, leaving 3 bases of the junction unmatched. In germline, CDR1 is PRHDT, CDR2 FYEKMQ (reference sequence). The CDR3 covers 15 residues.

As for this clonotype: A clone one base away is much larger, so this may be a read error. The chain has TRBV10-3 and TRBJ1-1; 8 bases are a match to TRBD1. The CDR3 loop spans 19 amino acids. Germline V gives CDR1 ENHRY, CDR2 SYGVKD. V shed 7 bases, J shed 4 bases, and the junction held 23 bases outside the gene matches. The CDR3 nucleotides read TGTGCCATCAATTACCTTAGCTCAGGGGGCGCCATGCCGTCCACTGAAGCTTTCTTT. Encoded protein: CAINYLSSGGAMPSTEAFF.

This clonotype occurred many times. This chain's CDR3 is CASSLGRGLFEQYF. The CDR3 DNA sequence: TGTGCCAGCAGTTTGGGCAGGGGTTTGTTCGAGCAGTACTTC. The genes are TRBV27 and TRBJ2-7, with a tentative D call TRBD1 (6 bases). The germline CDR1 and CDR2 sequences are MNHEY and SMNVEV (reference sequence). The V gene lost 3 bases and the J gene lost 6 bases, with 15 bases spanning the gap. This CDR3 has 14 residues.

Ten or more counts support this clonotype. The chain employs TRBV20-1 and TRBJ2-2; D call uncertain. The CDR3 is made up of 13 amino acids. With 8 bases removed from V and 1 base from J, the gap between germline ends came to 11 bases. CDR1 is DFQATT and CDR2 is SNEGSKA in the germline V gene (reference sequence). The CDR3: CSTAERNTGELFF. The CDR3 coding sequence is TGCAGTACGGCAGAGAGGAACACCGGGGAGCTGTTTTTT.

Concerning this clonotype: A read error is possible here, since a much larger clone lies one base away. The genes are TRBV20-1 and TRBJ2-1, with 8 bases lining up with TRBD2. This CDR3 spans 13 amino acids. CDR1 is DFQATT and CDR2 is SNEGSKA in the germline V gene (reference sequence). In DNA form, the CDR3 reads TGCAGTGCTAGACTAGCGGGTGCTAATGAGCAGTTATTC. Its translation: CSARLAGANEQLF.

A note on this clonotype: A read error may account for a junction end that differs from germline. The rearrangement joins TRBV28 to TRBJ1-1; D not certain. The length of the CDR3 is 14 residues. CDR1 and CDR2 (germline): MDHEN, SYDVKM. The CDR3 loop reads CASGFEGLGTDAFF. The CDR3 coding sequence is TGTGCCAGCGGTTTCGAGGGCTTGGGCACTGATGCTTTCTTT.

In this sample, this clonotype turned up many times. The chain links TRBV4-3 to TRBJ2-1; 11 bases map to TRBD2. The ends lost 1 base at V and 5 bases at J; junction bases unmatched: 7. The CDR3 consists of 17 residues. Germline V CDR1 and CDR2: LGHNA, YSLEER. The CDR3 DNA sequence: TGCGCCAGCAGCCAAGCTCCGGGACTAGCGGAAAACAATGAGCAGTTCTTC. Translation gives CASSQAPGLAENNEQFF.

The CDR3 coding sequence is TGTGCCACCAACCCGACAGGGGGTGGTCAGCCCCAGCATTTT. This sequence encodes CATNPTGGGQPQHF. This rearrangement joins TRBV6-2 or TRBV6-3 to TRBJ1-5; 9 nucleotides match TRBD1. The CDR3 spans 14 residues. Germline CDR1 is MNHEY and CDR2 is SVGEGT. Trimming removed 10 bases from V and 6 bases from J; junction bases left unmatched: 10.

Only a few counts were recorded for this clonotype. The rearrangement uses TRBV2 and TRBJ2-5; D is possibly TRBD1 (6 bases). There are 18 residues in the CDR3. Germline V gives CDR1 SNHLY, CDR2 FYNNEI. V was clipped by 3 bases and J by 2 bases, with 22 bases between them. CDR3 residues: CASSDPAHRVGRQETQYF. As DNA, the CDR3 is TGTGCCAGCAGTGACCCGGCACACAGGGTTGGTCGACAAGAGACCCAGTACTTC.

This clonotype was found a few times. This may come from a read error, since a much larger clone is one base off. The chain recombines TRBV5-1 with TRBJ2-3, with TRBD1 as a possible D gene (6 bases). This CDR3 is built from 17 residues. Germline CDR1 SGHRS, CDR2 YFSETQ. V was cut by 7 bases and J by 3 bases, with 24 bases left in between. CDR3 sequence (DNA): TGCGCCAGCGGAACCGGACAGTCCCTACCGGGGACAGATACGCAGTATTTT. Translated, it gives CASGTGQSLPGTDTQYF.

This clonotype was counted a few times. The chain uses TRBV30 and TRBJ2-7, with 14 bases aligning to TRBD2. The CDR3 length is 14 residues. Unmatched junction bases numbered 5, after V lost 4 bases and J lost 6 bases. Germline values: CDR1 GTSNPN, CDR2 SVGIG (reference sequence). The CDR3 is CAWTGLAGDREQYF. As DNA, the CDR3 is TGTGCCTGGACGGGACTAGCGGGAGATCGCGAGCAGTACTTC. Drawing the rest from reference TRBV30 and TRBJ2-7, the complete variable domain is SQTIHQWPATLVQPVGSPLSLECTVEGTSNPNLYWYRQAAGRGLQLLFYSVGIGQISSEVPQNLSASRPQDRQFILSSKKLLLSDSGFYLCAWTGLAGDREQYFGPGTRLTVT.